A single sample is the source of the 30 T cell receptor beta chains below, sequenced in a study of T-cell reconstitution after alpha-beta-depleted transplantation in children (dated by TCRdb to the mid-2010s). The method was PCR. Sequencing was carried out with an Illumina HiSeq 2500. TCR library preparation used molecular barcoding, with unique molecular identifiers applied to normalize quantification of the TCRbeta repertoire. The public reads were quality trimmed at Q25 with fastp and then assembled into clones with MiXCR by TCRdb, keeping productive beta chains. Each record represents a unique CDR3 protein, reported with the most common genes and DNA among its rows. This sample comprises roughly 610,000 distinct CDR3 sequences, roughly 10% of them detected only once. The ten most abundant clones make up about 4.2% of the sample. The material was PBMCs from the stem cell graft donor, obtained from the stem cell graft. These receptors were taken from a human donor who donated a stem cell graft to a child with acute myeloid leukemia.

The table lists this clonotype with many counts. V gene TRBV10-3 combines with J gene TRBJ2-2; TRBD2 might be the D (6 bases). This CDR3 is built from 14 residues. The germline CDR1 and CDR2 sequences are ENHRY and SYGVKD. V was pared by 5 bases and J by 6 bases, with 13 bases between. The CDR3 DNA follows: TGTGCCATCAGTTCGGGACTTCCCGCCGGGGAGCTGTTTTTT. It yields the protein CAISSGLPAGELFF.

This clonotype was observed at least ten times. This chain connects TRBV28 to TRBJ1-2, with D unresolved. This CDR3 has 14 amino acids. V was shortened by 2 bases and J by 7 bases, with 14 bases between the two germline ends. Germline V gene data show CDR1 as MDHEN and CDR2 as SYDVKM. The CDR3 loop is CASSLGSPARGYTF. The CDR3 nucleotides read TGTGCCAGCAGTTTAGGCTCCCCCGCGCGTGGCTACACCTTC.

V and J are TRBV12-3 or TRBV12-4 and TRBJ2-3; unclear D gene. With 6 bases removed from V and 0 bases from J, the gap between germline ends came to 10 bases. The CDR3 is made up of 14 amino acids. The CDR3 DNA reads TGTGCCAGCAGAGCAGATGCTAGCACAGATACGCAGTATTTT. Translation: CASRADASTDTQYF.

This clonotype has just a few counts. The rearrangement joins TRBV6-2 or TRBV6-3 to TRBJ2-2; tentative D call: TRBD2 (6 bases). Germline lookup yields CDR1 MNHEY and CDR2 SVGEGT. V lost 2 bases and J lost 0, with 10 bases in between. The CDR3 length is 16 residues. CDR3 DNA: TGTGCCAGCAGTTACGAGCGGGTAACGAACACCGGGGAGCTGTTTTTT. This encodes CASSYERVTNTGELFF.

This clonotype turned up a few times. The rearrangement joins TRBV18 to TRBJ1-2, with D perhaps matching TRBD1 (6 bases). CDR1 and CDR2 (germline): KGHSH, LQKENI. This CDR3 has 14 residues. V shed 0 bases and J shed 7 bases, with 12 bases lying between them. The DNA for the CDR3 is TGTGCCAGCTCACCACCGGCTGGGACATTTGGCTACACCTTC. This translates into CASSPPAGTFGYTF.

This clonotype appeared once. The chain is built from TRBV30 and TRBJ2-7, with no clear D. The CDR3 loop spans 13 amino acids. V was trimmed by 0 bases and J by 0 bases, leaving 6 bases between them. Germline assignment: CDR1 GTSNPN and CDR2 SVGIG (reference sequence). This chain's CDR3 is CAWSVFDSYEQYF. The CDR3 bases are TGTGCCTGGAGTGTATTCGACTCCTACGAGCAGTACTTC. The variable domain in full, completed from reference TRBV30 and TRBJ2-7, reads SQTIHQWPATLVQPVGSPLSLECTVEGTSNPNLYWYRQAAGRGLQLLFYSVGIGQISSEVPQNLSASRPQDRQFILSSKKLLLSDSGFYLCAWSVFDSYEQYFGPGTRLTVT.

This clonotype was observed at least ten times. The rearrangement uses TRBV12-3 or TRBV12-4 and TRBJ2-1, with 7 bases identical to TRBD2. The CDR3 runs 14 residues. V lost 6 bases and J lost 5; bases outside the gene matches: 7. For the CDR3, the DNA is TGTGCCAGCAGCCCGACGGGGAGGGACAATGAGCAGTTCTTC. This encodes CASSPTGRDNEQFF.

J is TRBJ1-4 and V is TRBV7-9; 12 nucleotides line up with TRBD1. With 5 bases clipped from V and 7 bases from J, the junction kept 8 bases outside the gene matches. This CDR3 comprises 16 residues. Germline V CDR1 and CDR2: SEHNR, FQNEAQ (reference sequence). The chain's CDR3 is CASSAGQGARGEKLFF. The CDR3 region has the DNA TGTGCCAGCAGCGCGGGACAGGGGGCTAGAGGTGAAAAACTGTTTTTT. Complete variable domain (other parts from reference TRBV7-9 and TRBJ1-4): DTGVSQNPRHKITKRGQNVTFRCDPISEHNRLYWYRQTLGQGPEFLTYFQNEAQLEKSRLLSDRFSAERPKGSFSTLEIQRTEQGDSAMYLCASSAGQGARGEKLFFGSGTQLSVL.

This clonotype was observed many times. The V call is TRBV10-3, the J call TRBJ1-2, with 7 nucleotides matching TRBD1. After removal of 4 bases from V and 5 bases from J, the junction contained 16 bases not matched to a gene. Germline V gene data show CDR1 as ENHRY and CDR2 as SYGVKD. The CDR3 covers 17 residues. The CDR3 coding sequence is TGTGCCATCAGTGCTTCATTACAGGGGAAAGGGATTTATGGCTACACCTTC. Translated: CAISASLQGKGIYGYTF.

Turning to this clonotype: A clone one base away is much larger, so this may be a read error. CDR3 residues: CASSSPLAGARLDTQYF. The CDR3 bases are TGTGCCAGCAGCTCTCCTTTAGCGGGAGCGCGGTTGGATACGCAGTATTTT. V usage is TRBV13 and J usage is TRBJ2-3; 9 bases line up with TRBD2. Unmatched junction bases numbered 14, after V lost 4 bases and J lost 6 bases. The V gene's germline CDR1 is PRHDT and CDR2 FYEKMQ (reference sequence). The CDR3 has 17 residues.

This clonotype was seen a handful of times. V is TRBV7-8 and J is TRBJ2-1; 7 bases map to TRBD2. Unmatched junction bases numbered 6, after V lost 2 bases and J lost 5 bases. This CDR3 comprises 15 residues. The germline V gene has CDR1 SGHVS and CDR2 FQNEAQ. CDR3 nucleotides: TGTGCCAGCAGCTTACCGGGACTACGCCACAATGAGCAGTTCTTC. It is translated as CASSLPGLRHNEQFF.

V and J are TRBV5-1 and TRBJ1-1, with D possibly TRBD1 on 6 matching bases. The CDR3 sequence is 15 residues long. CDR1 SGHRS and CDR2 YFSETQ come from the germline V gene. V was shortened by 4 bases and J by 5 bases, with 18 bases between the two germline ends. The CDR3 here is CASSHGGKGVTEAFF. In DNA form, the CDR3 reads TGCGCCAGCAGCCACGGCGGCAAGGGGGTTACTGAAGCTTTCTTT.

There are many counts of this clonotype. V is TRBV7-2 and J is TRBJ1-1; D is undetermined. CDR3 length: 14 amino acids. The germline V gene has CDR1 SGHTA and CDR2 FQGNSA. V shed 4 bases and J shed 1 base, with 10 bases lying between them. The CDR3 coding sequence is TGTGCCAGCAGCTCCCGGACGGAGAACACTGAAGCTTTCTTT. This sequence encodes CASSSRTENTEAFF.

The CDR3 DNA follows: TGTGCCATCACCAAGACTAGCGGGGCGGGGGATGAGCAGTTCTTC. This sequence encodes CAITKTSGAGDEQFF. The chain employs TRBV10-3 and TRBJ2-1; 11 bases agree with TRBD2. The germline gives CDR1 ENHRY, CDR2 SYGVKD. The CDR3 spans 15 residues. V dropped 7 bases and J dropped 8; count of bases not matched to a gene: 10.

The rearrangement links TRBV28 to TRBJ2-1; 7 bases are shared with TRBD2. J gave up 10 bases and V 8 bases, and 17 bases lay outside the gene matches. Germline V CDR1 and CDR2: MDHEN, SYDVKM. This CDR3 comprises 15 residues. The chain's CDR3 is CASLWASGVVREQFF. The CDR3 DNA is TGTGCCAGCCTCTGGGCAAGCGGGGTAGTAAGGGAGCAGTTCTTC.

This clonotype was seen at least ten times. One end of the junction does not line up with germline, which may come from a read error. This chain joins TRBV7-3 and TRBJ2-1; D possibly corresponds to TRBD1 (5 bases). CDR3 size: 13 residues. Germline assignment: CDR1 SGHTA and CDR2 FQGTGA. In nucleotides, the CDR3 is TGTGCCAGCAGCTCTCGACAGTACACTGAGCAGTTCTTC. It yields the protein CASSSRQYTEQFF.

The J gene is TRBJ1-1, the V gene TRBV6-2 or TRBV6-3, with 8 bases lining up with TRBD1. The germline V gene encodes CDR1 MNHEY and CDR2 SVGEGT. The CDR3 has 14 residues. Trimming took 7 bases from V and 4 from J; bases not matched to a gene: 8. The CDR3 loop reads CASTTTTGGTEAFF. CDR3 DNA: TGTGCCAGCACCACGACCACAGGGGGCACTGAAGCTTTCTTT.

This clonotype was counted many times. This rearrangement joins TRBV5-1 to TRBJ1-1; D possibly corresponds to TRBD1 (5 bases). The V gene lost 2 bases and the J gene lost 1 base, with 12 bases spanning the gap. This CDR3 has 15 amino acids. CDR1 is SGHRS, CDR2 YFSETQ, per germline. CDR3 sequence: CASSFGQGQNTEAFF. The CDR3 DNA reads as TGCGCCAGCAGCTTTGGTCAGGGCCAGAACACTGAAGCTTTCTTT.

The sample holds a few counts of this clonotype. V gene TRBV21-1 combines with J gene TRBJ2-1; the table's D call TRBD2 went unverified against the DNA. TRBV21-1 is designated a pseudogene. The length of the CDR3 is 16 residues. The CDR3 is CASSKEKREWTDEQFF. The CDR3 region has the DNA TGTGCCAGCAGCAAAGAGAAGCGGGAGTGGACCGATGAGCAGTTCTTC.

This clonotype was found a few times. V usage is TRBV6-1 and J usage is TRBJ2-2; no firm D call. This CDR3 spans 14 amino acids. V was clipped by 8 bases and J by 2 bases, with 12 bases between them. The germline CDR1 and CDR2 sequences are MNHNS and SASEGT. CDR3 coding DNA: TGTGCCAGCTATAAGGGCTCCAACACCGGGGAGCTGTTTTTT. Its translation: CASYKGSNTGELFF.

This chain connects TRBV6-2 or TRBV6-3 to TRBJ1-1; D is ambiguous. V dropped 7 bases and J dropped 2 bases, with 5 bases sitting between them. The CDR3 is 11 residues long. CDR1 is MNHEY and CDR2 is SVGEGT in the germline V gene. The CDR3 nucleotides are TGTGCCAGCACAGTTAACACTGAAGCTTTCTTT. Protein: CASTVNTEAFF.

This clonotype was seen many times. The V gene is TRBV28, the J gene TRBJ2-1, with TRBD1 as a possible D gene (6 bases). The V end was cut by 6 bases, the J end by 8 bases, with 17 bases between. The germline V gene has CDR1 MDHEN and CDR2 SYDVKM. CDR3 length: 14 residues. CDR3 DNA: TGTGCCAGCAGACCTAACACAGGGTCCCATGAGCAGTTCTTC. Translating it yields CASRPNTGSHEQFF.

This chain connects TRBV20-1 to TRBJ2-5, with D uncertain. Trimming stripped 0 bases from V and 4 bases from J, with 15 bases between. Looked up from germline, CDR1 is DFQATT and CDR2 is SNEGSKA (reference sequence). This CDR3 spans 15 amino acids. CDR3 sequence (DNA): TGCAGTGCTAGAGATTCTCGGCAGGCCCCAGAGACCCAGTACTTC. Amino acids: CSARDSRQAPETQYF.

This clonotype was detected ten times or more. The chain employs TRBV20-1 and TRBJ1-5; D remains unclear. The germline V gene has CDR1 DFQATT and CDR2 SNEGSKA (reference sequence). The CDR3 spans 14 residues. V was pared by 3 bases and J by 2 bases, with 11 bases between. In DNA, the CDR3 is TGCAGTGCTAGTTTTCTGGAAGGCAATCAGCCCCAGCATTTT. This gives the protein CSASFLEGNQPQHF.

The chain carries TRBV7-2 and TRBJ2-5; D perhaps matches TRBD1 (5 bases). The germline V and J ends were trimmed by 4 bases and 6 bases, with 12 bases remaining between them. In germline, CDR1 is SGHTA, CDR2 FQGNSA. The CDR3 has 13 amino acids. Written as DNA, the CDR3 is TGTGCCAGCAGCTCGGACATGGGCAAGACCCAGTACTTC. Its translation is CASSSDMGKTQYF.

DNA of the CDR3: TGTGCCATCAGGACGGCCGGTGGGGGTGAGACCCAGTACTTC. This gives the protein CAIRTAGGGETQYF. The chain couples TRBV10-3 to TRBJ2-5; D may be TRBD1 or TRBD2 (5 bases each). Germline V lookup: CDR1 ENHRY, CDR2 SYGVKD. The CDR3 has 14 residues. V was trimmed by 6 bases and J by 5 bases, leaving 16 bases between them.

This clonotype came up a few times. The chain employs TRBV5-1 and TRBJ2-1; D ambiguous. V was trimmed by 0 bases and J by 8 bases, leaving 6 bases between them. CDR3 length: 12 amino acids. CDR1 is SGHRS and CDR2 is YFSETQ in the germline V gene. The DNA for the CDR3 is TGCGCCAGCAGCTTGGAGAGTTATGAGCAGTTCTTC. This translates into CASSLESYEQFF.

This clonotype was seen at least ten times. This chain uses TRBV14 with TRBJ2-7; TRBD2 matches at 9 bases. CDR1 is SGHDN and CDR2 is FVKESK in the germline V gene. Germline trimming cut 4 bases from V and 5 bases from J; bases unmatched to any gene: 9. The CDR3 contains 15 residues. CDR3 DNA: TGTGCCAGCAGCCGTGATAGCGGGAGTGGCGACGAGCAGTACTTC. Translated: CASSRDSGSGDEQYF. The whole variable domain, remainder taken from reference TRBV14 and TRBJ2-7, is EAGVTQFPSHSVIEKGQTVTLRCDPISGHDNLYWYRRVMGKEIKFLLHFVKESKQDESGMPNNRFLAERTGGTYSTLKVQPAELEDSGVYFCASSRDSGSGDEQYFGPGTRLTVT.

The rearrangement uses TRBV7-3 and TRBJ1-2, with TRBD1 matching over 7 bases. Germline-derived CDR1 and CDR2 are SGHTA and FQGTGA. Losses at the gene ends were 8 bases for V and 8 bases for J; bases not matched to a gene: 11. The length of the CDR3 is 13 residues. The CDR3 sequence is CASSSRDSTGYTF. For the CDR3, the DNA is TGTGCCAGCTCTAGCCGGGACAGTACCGGCTACACCTTC.

J is TRBJ2-4 and V is TRBV2; 11 nucleotides align to TRBD2. The CDR3 is 15 residues long. After removal of 8 bases from V and 0 bases from J, the junction contained 3 bases not matched to a gene. Germline V gene sequence: CDR1 SNHLY, CDR2 FYNNEI. CDR3 DNA sequence: TGTGCCAGCTCTAGCGGGAGGCTAGCCAAAAACATTCAGTACTTC. Protein sequence: CASSSGRLAKNIQYF.